These T cell receptor beta chains were read from a single sample in a study of radiotherapy plus CTLA-4 blockade in lung cancer. Clones were read by immunoSEQ multiplex PCR, and TCRdb kept only the in-frame ones, dropping some. This table has 45,000 to 60,000 clones, approximately 78% appearing once. This material consisted of peripheral blood, taken from a patient treated with radiotherapy plus ipilimumab. These receptors came from a human donor with non-small cell lung cancer who had stable disease on radiotherapy plus ipilimumab. CDR3s include the opening cysteine and the closing phenylalanine or tryptophan. The order of the fields is V gene, J gene, clone size, D gene, CDR3 DNA, CDR3 protein. The D gene is left open where the match is weak. Clone size, where shown, is once, few, many, or a class for clones that have expanded.

>TRBV19|TRBJ1-3|.|.
TGTGCCAGTACCGTAACAGGGACGGCAGACACCATATATTTT
CASTVTGTADTIYF
>TRBV5-4|TRBJ2-7|few|TRBD2
TGTGCCAGCAGCAGACCGGGACTAGCGGGAGGAGGGCTCGAGCAGTACTTC
CASSRPGLAGGGLEQYF
>TRBV18|TRBJ2-7|.|TRBD2
TGTGCCAGCTCACCGGGGACTAGCGGGAGTGACGAGCAGTACTTC
CASSPGTSGSDEQYF
>TRBV2|TRBJ1-2|.|.
TGTGCCTCCAACGGGGGGAGCGCCTTGAACTATGGCTACACCTTC
CASNGGSALNYGYTF
>TRBV9|TRBJ1-4|few|.
TGTGCCAGCAGCGTGGGGGGGGCAAAGAAAGAAAAACTGTTTTTT
CASSVGGAKKEKLFF
>TRBV7-3|TRBJ2-3|.|TRBD1
TGTGCCAGCAGCTACACTGGGACAGGGGGCTGGGATACGCAGTATTTT
CASSYTGTGGWDTQYF
>TRBV14|TRBJ2-7|.|.
TGTGCCAGCAGAGACCGGGACAACTACGAGCAGTACTTC
CASRDRDNYEQYF
>TRBV12-2|TRBJ1-5|once|.
TGTGCAAGTCGCCGGGACAGGGTTTTTAAGCCCCAGCATTTT
CASRRDRVFKPQHF
>TRBV6-5|TRBJ2-3|.|.
TGTGCCAGCAGTGACTCGAGGTCCCCGACAGATACGCAGTATTTT
CASSDSRSPTDTQYF
>TRBV4-1|TRBJ1-2|.|TRBD1
TGCGCCAGCAGCCAAAGTCCCCGAGGGACAGGTGGTTTGGTTAACTATGGCTACACCTTC
CASSQSPRGTGGLVNYGYTF
>TRBV6-1|TRBJ2-7|.|TRBD2
TGTGCCAGCAGTTGGGGGGGACTCATCTCCTACGAGCAGTACTTC
CASSWGGLISYEQYF
>TRBV29-1|TRBJ2-7|.|.
TGCAGCGTTCTCTTCAGGGCGTCCTACGAGCAGTACTTC
CSVLFRASYEQYF
>TRBV29-1|TRBJ1-2|.|TRBD1
TGCAGCGTTGACGGGACAGATGGCTACACCTTC
CSVDGTDGYTF
>TRBV5-1|TRBJ2-7|.|TRBD1
TGCGCCAGCAGCAGAGGGACAGGGGGCGACGAGCAGTACTTC
CASSRGTGGDEQYF
>TRBV30|TRBJ2-1|.|.
TGTGCCTGGAGTGTATCGCTAGCAGTTCACAATGAGCAGTTCTTC
CAWSVSLAVHNEQFF
>TRBV5-6|TRBJ2-1|.|.
TGTGCCAGCAGCCTACCGGGGAAGTTTAGGGCCAATGAGCAGTTCTTC
CASSLPGKFRANEQFF
>TRBV2|TRBJ1-4|.|.
TGTGCCAGCACCTCAGGAGGAGAAAAACTGTTTTTT
CASTSGGEKLFF
>TRBV7-8|TRBJ2-1|.|.
TGTGCCAGCAGCTTGAGCACTTACAATGAGCAGTTCTTC
CASSLSTYNEQFF
>TRBV18|TRBJ2-7|.|TRBD2
TGTGCCAGCTCTCACGGGACTAGCGGGTCATCGGTATACGAGCAGTACTTC
CASSHGTSGSSVYEQYF
>TRBV4-3|TRBJ1-2|.|.
TGCGCCAGCAGCCAGTACTTAGGCAGGGAGGGGCTCAACTATGGCTACACCTTC
CASSQYLGREGLNYGYTF
>TRBV7-2|TRBJ1-1|.|TRBD1
TGTGCCAGCAGCCCAGACAGGGGGCGTACAGCTTTCTTT
CASSPDRGRTAFF
>TRBV7-3|TRBJ2-1|.|.
TGTGCCAGCAGCTTGGACGGGAGCAATGAGCAGTTCTTC
CASSLDGSNEQFF
>TRBV7-8|TRBJ1-2|.|TRBD1
TGTGCCAGCAGCTCGGGACAGATAGCTAACTATGGCTACACCTTC
CASSSGQIANYGYTF
>TRBV19|TRBJ2-1|.|TRBD2
TGTGCCAGTGCGACAGCGGGAGTTTACAATGAGCAGTTCTTC
CASATAGVYNEQFF
>TRBV28|TRBJ2-1|.|TRBD2
TGTGCCAGCAGCTATGGGACTAGCGGGAGCTCCTACAATGAGCAGTTCTTC
CASSYGTSGSSYNEQFF
>TRBV28|TRBJ2-7|.|TRBD1
TGTGCCAGCAGTTTAGTTCCAGGGGGGCAGTACTTC
CASSLVPGGQYF
>TRBV5-4|TRBJ1-5|once|TRBD1
TGTGCCAGCAGCCACGACAGGGGAAGAGTTCAGCCCCAGCATTTT
CASSHDRGRVQPQHF
>TRBV28|TRBJ2-3|.|TRBD1
TGTGCCAGCAGGCTCGACAGGGGGCGCGGCACAGATACGCAGTATTTT
CASRLDRGRGTDTQYF
>TRBV21-1|TRBJ1-3|.|.
TGTGCCAGCAGCAAAGCAAACGGACAGGGGTCTGGAAACACCATATATTTT
CASSKANGQGSGNTIYF
>TRBV27|TRBJ2-3|.|TRBD2
TGTGCCAGCAGCCCCGGACTAGCGGGAATAACAGATACGCAGTATTTT
CASSPGLAGITDTQYF
>TRBV10-2|TRBJ2-4|.|TRBD2
TGCGCCTCCCGTAGCGGGAGAACGAGCATTCAGTACTTC
CASRSGRTSIQYF
>TRBV9|TRBJ1-1|.|TRBD1
TGTGCCAGCAGCCAGGGGGCAAGCACTGAAGCTTTCTTT
CASSQGASTEAFF
>TRBV5-5|TRBJ1-4|.|.
TGTGCCAGCAGCCCCACTGAGGGTCGAACCGAAAAACTGTTTTTT
CASSPTEGRTEKLFF
>TRBV28|TRBJ2-7|.|TRBD2
TGTGCCAGCAGTTTATGGGTTCTAGCGGGAGGGCCTGGCGAGCAGTACTTC
CASSLWVLAGGPGEQYF
>TRBV5-1|TRBJ2-7|.|.
TGCGCCAGCAGCGGGGGGACCAAATTCGCCTTC
CASSGGTKFAF
>TRBV9|TRBJ2-7|.|TRBD1
TGTGCCAGCAGCATCGGGACAGAGAGGACTTTGGGTGGGCAGTACTTC
CASSIGTERTLGGQYF
>TRBV19|TRBJ1-1|.|.
TGTGCCAGTGGCCAGGGCGGGAACACTGAAGCTTTCTTT
CASGQGGNTEAFF
>TRBV28|TRBJ2-2|once|.
TGTGCCAGCATTTTTAGCTCCCAGAACACCGGGGAGCTGTTTTTT
CASIFSSQNTGELFF
>TRBV11-2|TRBJ2-7|.|TRBD1
TGTGCCAGCAGCTTAGGGGGACAGGATTACGAGCAGTACTTC
CASSLGGQDYEQYF
>TRBV5-4|TRBJ2-1|.|TRBD2
TGTGCCAGCAGCCCTAGCGGGAGGGAGAATGAGCAGTTCTTC
CASSPSGRENEQFF
>TRBV7-7|TRBJ2-1|few|.
TGTGCTAGCAGCTTTAGTCCGGGACTCTACAATGAGCAGTTCTTC
CASSFSPGLYNEQFF
>TRBV10-3|TRBJ2-2|.|.
TGTGCCATCAGTGAATTGGACAGCACCGGGGAGCTGTTTTTT
CAISELDSTGELFF
>TRBV2|TRBJ1-5|once|.
TGTGCCAGCACCGTGGGGCAGGCTCAGGTCCAGCCCCAGCATTTT
CASTVGQAQVQPQHF
>TRBV5-1|TRBJ2-1|.|TRBD2
TGCGCCAGCAGACTAGCGATAAGCTCCTACAATGAGCAGTTCTTC
CASRLAISSYNEQFF
>TRBV6-5|TRBJ1-1|few|TRBD1
TGTGCCAGCAGTGGGGGGACAGCGAACACTGAAGCTTTCTTT
CASSGGTANTEAFF
>TRBV13|TRBJ2-5|.|TRBD2
TGTGCCAGCAGCCGACTAGCGGAAGAGACCCAGTACTTC
CASSRLAEETQYF
>TRBV19|TRBJ2-1|.|TRBD2
TGTGCCAGTCGCAGTGGCGCGGGAGTGGAGGAGCAGTTCTTC
CASRSGAGVEEQFF
>TRBV9|TRBJ2-7|once|TRBD1
TGTGCCAGCAGCGGCCCCGGGACAGGAAACGAGCAGTACTTC
CASSGPGTGNEQYF
>TRBV5-1|TRBJ1-1|.|.
TGCGCCAGCATCCATTGGAAATCCGACAGGCTGAACACTGAAGCTTTCTTT
CASIHWKSDRLNTEAFF
>TRBV7-6|TRBJ2-1|.|TRBD2
TGTGCCAGCAGCTTGTATAATCCGGGACTAGCCTACAATGAGCAGTTCTTC
CASSLYNPGLAYNEQFF
>TRBV5-6|TRBJ1-1|.|.
TGTGCCAGCAGCTTATCGGTTAACACTGAAGCTTTCTTT
CASSLSVNTEAFF
>TRBV7-8|TRBJ1-5|.|.
TGTGCCAGCAGCTCGGCAGGATATAGCAATCAGCCCCAGCATTTT
CASSSAGYSNQPQHF
>TRBV28|TRBJ2-4|.|TRBD2
TGTGCCAGCAGCCACGCGAGCGGGAGGAAGTTAGCCAAAAACATTCAGTACTTC
CASSHASGRKLAKNIQYF
>TRBV2|TRBJ1-5|few|.
TGTGCCAGCAGTGATTTAGAAAATCAGCCCCAGCATTTT
CASSDLENQPQHF